What follows are 14 T cell receptor beta chains derived from one specimen sequenced in a study of CD8+CD57+ T cells in acquired aplastic anemia. Using genomic DNA as the template, TCR beta VDJ and CDR3 profiling was carried out. TCRdb called the reads again in MiXCR, with one record for every CDR3 protein. The sample gives some 120,000 distinct CDR3 sequences, over 30% of which show up once; 2% to 3% is in the top ten. Those patients picked for sequencing had displayed CD8+CD57+ cell expansion on flow cytometry. The specimen sequenced was sorted CD4+, CD8+, or CD8+CD57+ T cells (not recorded which) from PBMCs. The source is a human donor with aplastic anemia.

The chain has TRBV7-2 and TRBJ2-5; 13 positions match TRBD2. The CDR3 runs 17 residues. J gave up 2 bases and V 3 bases, and 6 bases lay outside the gene matches. The germline CDR1 and CDR2 sequences are SGHTA and FQGNSA. As DNA, the CDR3 is TGTGCCAGCAGCTTTACTAGCGGGGGGGCTAAGCAAGAGACCCAGTACTTC. It is translated as CASSFTSGGAKQETQYF.

This clonotype showed up many times. The rearrangement uses TRBV5-1 and TRBJ2-1; D is tentatively TRBD1 or TRBD2 (5 bases each). V was clipped by 4 bases and J by 10 bases, with 15 bases between them. CDR1 and CDR2 (germline): SGHRS, YFSETQ. The CDR3 is 13 residues long. CDR3 amino acids: CASSGIRGVEQFF. In DNA form, the CDR3 reads TGCGCCAGCAGCGGAATAAGAGGGGTAGAGCAGTTCTTC. The whole variable domain, filled in from reference TRBV5-1 and TRBJ2-1, reads KAGVTQTPRYLIKTRGQQVTLSCSPISGHRSVSWYQQTPGQGLQFLFEYFSETQRNKGNFPGRFSGRQFSNSRSEMNVSTLELGDSALYLCASSGIRGVEQFFGPGTRLTVL.

V usage is TRBV9 and J usage is TRBJ2-1; D is perhaps TRBD2 (6 bases). Germline V gene data show CDR1 as SGDLS and CDR2 as YYNGEE. This CDR3 spans 15 amino acids. Between the trimmed V and J ends, which lost 1 base and 6 bases, there was a span of 14 bases. CDR3 sequence (DNA): TGTGCCAGCAGCGTACACGGGGGAGTGGGCAATGAGCAGTTCTTC. It codes for CASSVHGGVGNEQFF. Together with reference TRBV9 and TRBJ2-1, the CDR3 gives the full variable domain: DSGVTQTPKHLITATGQRVTLRCSPRSGDLSVYWYQQSLDQGLQFLIQYYNGEERAKGNILERFSAQQFPDLHSELNLSSLELGDSALYFCASSVHGGVGNEQFFGPGTRLTVL.

On this clonotype itself: The germline gene is not matched at one end of the junction; a read error may be the cause. This chain connects TRBV15 to TRBJ2-7; 8 nucleotides agree with TRBD1. CDR1 is LNHNV, CDR2 YYDKDF, per germline (reference sequence). The CDR3 is 12 amino acids. CDR3 in amino acids: CATSPHGQGQDF. The CDR3 DNA sequence: TGTGCCACCAGCCCTCACGGACAGGGTCAGGACTTC.

V gene TRBV20-1 combines with J gene TRBJ1-2, with 7 bases identical to TRBD1. After removal of 3 bases from V and 9 bases from J, the junction contained 13 bases not matched to a gene. This CDR3 contains 14 residues. CDR1 and CDR2 from the germline V gene are DFQATT and SNEGSKA (reference sequence). This CDR3 reads CSARAPVQTGSYTF. The CDR3 nucleotides are TGCAGTGCTAGGGCCCCCGTCCAGACAGGGAGCTACACCTTC.

CDR3 protein: CASSREQGFSYEQYF. The CDR3, as DNA: TGTGCCAGCAGTCGGGAACAGGGGTTTTCCTACGAGCAGTACTTC. This chain connects TRBV2 to TRBJ2-7; 7 bases agree with TRBD1. This CDR3 comprises 15 residues. Looked up from germline, CDR1 is SNHLY and CDR2 is FYNNEI. J lost 1 base, V lost 5 bases, and 8 bases had no gene match.

This clonotype was found many times. The V call is TRBV9, the J call TRBJ2-5, with D tentatively TRBD2 (6 bases). This CDR3 is built from 14 residues. CDR1 is SGDLS, CDR2 YYNGEE, per germline. Between the trimmed V and J ends, which lost 0 bases and 10 bases, there was a span of 16 bases. The CDR3 nucleotides read TGTGCCAGCAGCGTAGCTAACGGCGGAGGGGACCAGTACTTC. This sequence encodes CASSVANGGGDQYF.

V is TRBV7-2 and J is TRBJ2-7; no clear D gene. The length of the CDR3 is 13 residues. The V gene lost 5 bases and the J gene lost 2 bases, with 10 bases spanning the gap. Per the germline V gene, CDR1 is SGHTA and CDR2 is FQGNSA. The CDR3 spells CASSLGVAYEQYF. CDR3 nucleotides: TGTGCCAGCAGCCTAGGTGTGGCCTACGAGCAGTACTTC.

The count of this clonotype is one. V is TRBV2 and J is TRBJ2-7; 8 positions agree with TRBD1. V was clipped by 5 bases and J by 3 bases; unmatched bases: 9. This CDR3 spans 15 amino acids. Germline-derived CDR1 and CDR2 are SNHLY and FYNNEI. CDR3 bases: TGTGCCAGCAGTTTATTCGGGACAGGACGCTACGAGCAGTACTTC. This translates into CASSLFGTGRYEQYF. The full variable domain, its missing parts supplied by reference TRBV2 and TRBJ2-7, is EPEVTQTPSHQVTQMGQEVILRCVPISNHLYFYWYRQILGQKVEFLVSFYNNEISEKSEIFDDQFSVERPDGSNFTLKIRSTKLEDSAMYFCASSLFGTGRYEQYFGPGTRLTVT.

This clonotype came up many times. The chain combines TRBV5-1 with TRBJ1-1, with 10 bases aligning to TRBD1. This CDR3 has 14 amino acids. The germline V gene encodes CDR1 SGHRS and CDR2 YFSETQ. V lost 5 bases, J lost 0 bases, and 1 base stayed unmatched. The CDR3 sequence: CASRGQGMNTEAFF. The CDR3 DNA reads as TGCGCCAGCAGGGGACAGGGGATGAACACTGAAGCTTTCTTT.

With regard to this clonotype: A single base separates this from a much larger clone, so it may be a read error. The J gene is TRBJ2-2, the V gene TRBV5-5; 7 bases fit TRBD1. The germline V gene has CDR1 SGHKS and CDR2 YYEKEE (reference sequence). The CDR3 totals 16 residues. For the CDR3, the DNA is TGTGCCAGCCGCTTGGTGGGGACAGCGAACACCGGGGAGCTGTTTTTT. Its translation is CASRLVGTANTGELFF.

This clonotype was observed at least ten times. V and J are TRBV6-5 and TRBJ2-5, with 11 bases lining up with TRBD2. Germline V gives CDR1 MNHEY, CDR2 SVGAGI. The junction had 11 bases not matched to a gene; V was cut back by 6 bases and J by 2 bases. There are 17 residues in the CDR3. The CDR3 DNA sequence: TGTGCCAGCAGCCCCCCGCGACTAGCGGGGATTCAAGAGACCCAGTACTTC. Translating gives CASSPPRLAGIQETQYF.

V is TRBV20-1 and J is TRBJ2-7; D might be TRBD2 (7 bases). The CDR3 covers 15 residues. The V end lost 2 bases, the J end lost 4 bases, and 18 bases lay between the germline ends. Germline CDR1 and CDR2: DFQATT and SNEGSKA (reference sequence). The CDR3 here is CSARLDGGRGYEQYF. In nucleotides, the CDR3 is TGCAGTGCTAGACTAGACGGGGGGCGCGGGTACGAGCAGTACTTC.

This clonotype was seen at least ten times. The chain carries TRBV12-3 or TRBV12-4 and TRBJ2-2; no reliable D call. The CDR3 totals 12 residues. Trimming removed 5 bases from V and 3 bases from J, with 4 bases in between. The CDR3 nucleotides are TGTGCCAGCAGTCAGCACACCGGGGAGCTGTTTTTT. It encodes CASSQHTGELFF.